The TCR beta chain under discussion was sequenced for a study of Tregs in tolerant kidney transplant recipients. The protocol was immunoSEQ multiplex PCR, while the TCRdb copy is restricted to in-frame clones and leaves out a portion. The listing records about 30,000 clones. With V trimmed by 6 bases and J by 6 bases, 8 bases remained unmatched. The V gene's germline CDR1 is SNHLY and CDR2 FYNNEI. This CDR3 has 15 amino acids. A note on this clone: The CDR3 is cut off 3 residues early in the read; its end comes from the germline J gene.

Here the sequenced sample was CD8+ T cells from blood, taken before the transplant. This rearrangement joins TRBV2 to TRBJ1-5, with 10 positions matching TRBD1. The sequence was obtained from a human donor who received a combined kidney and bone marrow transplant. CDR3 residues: CASRDDRGHIQPQHF. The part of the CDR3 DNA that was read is TGTGCCAGCAGGGATGACAGGGGGCATATTCAGCCC.